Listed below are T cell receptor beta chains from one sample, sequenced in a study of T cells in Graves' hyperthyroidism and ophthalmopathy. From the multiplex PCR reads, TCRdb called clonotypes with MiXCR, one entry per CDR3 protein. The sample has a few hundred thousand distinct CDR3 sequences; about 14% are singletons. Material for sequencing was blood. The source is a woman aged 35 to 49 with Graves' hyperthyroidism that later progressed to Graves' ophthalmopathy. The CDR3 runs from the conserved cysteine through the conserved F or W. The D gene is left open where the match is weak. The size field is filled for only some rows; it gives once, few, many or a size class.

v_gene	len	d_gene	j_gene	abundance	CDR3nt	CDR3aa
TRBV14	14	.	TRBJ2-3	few	TGTGCCAGCAGCCAAGAAAGAGCGCAGGATACGCAGTATTTT	CASSQERAQDTQYF
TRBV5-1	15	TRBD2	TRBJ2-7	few	TGCGCCAGCAGCTTGAGGACTAGCGGGAACTACGAGCAGTACTTC	CASSLRTSGNYEQYF
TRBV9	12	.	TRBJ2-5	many	TGTGCCAGCAGCGGCGAGTTGGAGACCCAGTACTTC	CASSGELETQYF
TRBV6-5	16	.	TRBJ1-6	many	TGTGCCAGCAGTTACTCCAGGGGCGGGATCAGATCACCCCTCCACTTT	CASSYSRGGIRSPLHF
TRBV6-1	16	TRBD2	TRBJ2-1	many	TGTGCCAGCACTATACAAGCGGGAGGGCCATGGACTGAGCAGTTCTTC	CASTIQAGGPWTEQFF
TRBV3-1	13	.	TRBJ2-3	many	TGTGCCAGCAGCCGCCTAGCCACAGATACGCAGTATTTT	CASSRLATDTQYF
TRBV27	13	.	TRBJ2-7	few	TGTGCCAGCAGCGGGGGAATCTCCTACGAGCAGTACTTC	CASSGGISYEQYF
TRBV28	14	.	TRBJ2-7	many	TGTGCCAGCAGGGGGATACCAGCCTCCTACGAGCAGTACTTC	CASRGIPASYEQYF
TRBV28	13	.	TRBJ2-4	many	TGTGCCAGCAGCGTGATAGCCAAAAACATTCAGTACTTC	CASSVIAKNIQYF
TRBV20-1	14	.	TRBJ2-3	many	TGCAGTGAAGAAGGCTCTAGCGGCACAGATACGCAGTATTTT	CSEEGSSGTDTQYF
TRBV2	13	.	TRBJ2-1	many	TGTGCCAGCAACGGAATATCCTACAATGAGCAGTTCTTC	CASNGISYNEQFF
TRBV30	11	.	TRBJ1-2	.	TGTGCCTGGAGTGAGGATAGCGGCTACACCTTC	CAWSEDSGYTF
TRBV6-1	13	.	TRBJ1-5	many	TGTGCCAGCAGTTCTTCATCCTATCAGCCCCAGCATTTT	CASSSSSYQPQHF
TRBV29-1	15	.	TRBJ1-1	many	TGCAGCGTTGAGTTGAGAAGGGTGTTGGGCACTGAAGCTTTCTTT	CSVELRRVLGTEAFF
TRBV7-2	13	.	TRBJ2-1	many	TGTGCCAGCAGCTTCCGAGGGGGGATTGAGCAGTTCTTC	CASSFRGGIEQFF
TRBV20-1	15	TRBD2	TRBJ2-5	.	TGCAGTGCTAGAGATGCCCTAGCGGTCGAAGAGACCCAGTACTTC	CSARDALAVEETQYF
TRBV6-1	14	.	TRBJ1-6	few	TGTGCCAGCACAGACTACTCCTATAATTCACCCCTCCACTTT	CASTDYSYNSPLHF